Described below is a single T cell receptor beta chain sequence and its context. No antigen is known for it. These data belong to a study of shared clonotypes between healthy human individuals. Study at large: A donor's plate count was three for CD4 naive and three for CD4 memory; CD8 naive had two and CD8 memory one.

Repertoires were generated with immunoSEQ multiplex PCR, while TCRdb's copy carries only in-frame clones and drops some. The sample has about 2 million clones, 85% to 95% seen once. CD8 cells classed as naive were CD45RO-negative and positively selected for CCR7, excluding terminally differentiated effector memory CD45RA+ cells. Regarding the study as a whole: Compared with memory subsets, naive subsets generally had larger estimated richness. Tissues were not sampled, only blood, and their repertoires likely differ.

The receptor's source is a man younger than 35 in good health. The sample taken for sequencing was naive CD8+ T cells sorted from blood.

The DNA for the CDR3 is TGTGCCACCAGCCAGGGATACAATTCACCCCTCCACTTT. Translation gives CATSQGYNSPLHF. This rearrangement joins TRBV15 to TRBJ1-6; possible D gene TRBD1, 5 bases. The CDR3 is 13 residues long. Germline CDR1 LNHNV, CDR2 YYDKDF (reference sequence). V was clipped by 5 bases and J by 7 bases, with 9 bases between them.